This T cell receptor (beta chain) was captured by sequencing in a study of persistence of HIV-infected CD4 T cells. The immunoSEQ assay was version 4, run in survey mode. Genomic DNA was diluted to 7.5 to 10 ng/uL, up to roughly 1 ug per sample. Only in-frame clones appear in the TCRdb table, and some are missing; sequencing was by immunoSEQ multiplex PCR. The sample consists of some 45,000 clones, around 90% of them appearing once. From germline, CDR1 is MNHEY and CDR2 SVGAGI. With V trimmed by 6 bases and J by 3 bases, 11 bases remained unmatched. This CDR3 comprises 15 residues. Study results and caveats: TCR oligoclonality correlated with proviral oligoclonality in the same sorted populations. Antigen-responding cells were enriched for degenerate expanded CDR3beta sequences.

About this clone: No antigen is known for it.

Nonspecific anti-CD3/anti-CD28 bead stimulation represents the broad CD4+ T cell repertoire. Sorting selected CD4+ T cells upregulating both CD40 ligand and CD69. This TCR was sampled from an adult woman with HIV who was CMV-seropositive. The sample was CD4+ T cells sorted from PBMCs after approximately 19-hour stimulation, taken from a patient who received antiretroviral therapy. The rearrangement uses TRBV6-5 and TRBJ2-7; 7 nucleotides align to TRBD1. The chain's CDR3 is CASSIAYDRVYEQYV. The CDR3 coding sequence is TGTGCCAGCAGCATAGCATACGACAGGGTCTACGAGCAGTACGTC.